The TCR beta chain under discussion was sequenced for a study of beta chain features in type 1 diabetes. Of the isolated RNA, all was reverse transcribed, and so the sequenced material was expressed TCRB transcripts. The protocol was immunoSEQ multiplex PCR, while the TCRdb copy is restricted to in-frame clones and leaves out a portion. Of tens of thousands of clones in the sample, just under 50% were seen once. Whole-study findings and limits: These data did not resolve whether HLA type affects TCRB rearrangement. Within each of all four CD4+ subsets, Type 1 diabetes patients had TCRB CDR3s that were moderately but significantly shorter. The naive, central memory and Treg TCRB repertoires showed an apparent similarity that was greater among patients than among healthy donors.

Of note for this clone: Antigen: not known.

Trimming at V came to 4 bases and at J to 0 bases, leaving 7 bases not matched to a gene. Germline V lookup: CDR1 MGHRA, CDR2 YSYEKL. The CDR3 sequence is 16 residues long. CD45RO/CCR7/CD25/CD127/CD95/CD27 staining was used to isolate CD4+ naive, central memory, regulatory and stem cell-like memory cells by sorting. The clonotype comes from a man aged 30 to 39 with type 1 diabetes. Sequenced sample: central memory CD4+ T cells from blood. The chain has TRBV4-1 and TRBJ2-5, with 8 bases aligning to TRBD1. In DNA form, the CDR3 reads TGCGCCAGCAGCCCTGGGGACAGGAGGTACCAAGAGACCCAGTACTTC. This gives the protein CASSPGDRRYQETQYF.